This TCR beta chain was documented in a study of blood T cell repertoires in COVID-19. Whole-study context: Material from acute and convalescent COVID-19 was sourced from the United States, Italy and Spain.

Original handling: Cell counts per sample came from amplifying reference gene primers. TCRdb's table, derived via immunoSEQ multiplex PCR, lists solely in-frame clones and lacks some. Clonal size and the V and J genes are those of that table, whereas D and trimming came from the DNA. Of 150,000 to 200,000 clones in the sample, more than 75% are singletons; the top ten hold around 3.5%. This receptor was taken from a man between 70 and 80 years old with acute or convalescent COVID-19. The source material was peripheral blood.

CDR3 protein: CASLREYNSPLHF. The CDR3 DNA follows: TGTGCCAGCTTGAGGGAATATAATTCACCCCTCCACTTT. The chain links TRBV2 to TRBJ1-6; no clear D. Trimming took 8 bases from V and 4 from J, leaving 9 bases between them. Germline V gene data show CDR1 as SNHLY and CDR2 as FYNNEI. The CDR3 loop spans 13 amino acids.